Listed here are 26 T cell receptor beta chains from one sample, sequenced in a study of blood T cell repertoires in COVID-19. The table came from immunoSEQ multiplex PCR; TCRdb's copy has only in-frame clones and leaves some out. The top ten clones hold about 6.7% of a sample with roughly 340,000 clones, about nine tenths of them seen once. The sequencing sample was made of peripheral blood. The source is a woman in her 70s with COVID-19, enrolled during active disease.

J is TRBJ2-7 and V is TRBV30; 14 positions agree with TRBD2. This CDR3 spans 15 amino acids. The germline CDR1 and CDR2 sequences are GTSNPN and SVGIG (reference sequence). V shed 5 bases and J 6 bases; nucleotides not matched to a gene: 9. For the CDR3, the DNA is TGTGCCTGGGGATATGGACTAGCGGGGGGCCGCGAGCAGTACTTC. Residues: CAWGYGLAGGREQYF.

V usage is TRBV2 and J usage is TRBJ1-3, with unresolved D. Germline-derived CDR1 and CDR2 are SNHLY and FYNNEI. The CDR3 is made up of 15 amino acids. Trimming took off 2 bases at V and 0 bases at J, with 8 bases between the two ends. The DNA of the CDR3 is TGTGCCAGCAGTGAACAGGCCCACTCTGGAAACACCATATATTTT. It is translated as CASSEQAHSGNTIYF.

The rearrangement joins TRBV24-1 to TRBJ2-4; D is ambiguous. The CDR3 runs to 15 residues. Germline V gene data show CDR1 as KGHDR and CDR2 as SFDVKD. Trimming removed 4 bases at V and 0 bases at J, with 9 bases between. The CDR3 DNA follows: TGTGCCACCAGTGACGGTCGTCTAGCCAAAAACATTCAGTACTTC. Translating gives CATSDGRLAKNIQYF.

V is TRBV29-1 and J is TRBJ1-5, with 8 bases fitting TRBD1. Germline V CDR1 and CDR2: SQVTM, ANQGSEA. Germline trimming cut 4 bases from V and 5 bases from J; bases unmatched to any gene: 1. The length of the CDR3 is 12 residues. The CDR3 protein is CSVGQGYQPQHF. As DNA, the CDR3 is TGCAGCGTTGGACAGGGGTATCAGCCCCAGCATTTT.

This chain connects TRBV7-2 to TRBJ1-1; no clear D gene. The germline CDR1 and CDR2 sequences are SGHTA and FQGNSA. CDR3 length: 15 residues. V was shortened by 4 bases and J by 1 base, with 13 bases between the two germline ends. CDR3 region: CASSSVQAGNTEAFF. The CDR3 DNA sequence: TGTGCCAGCAGCTCCGTCCAGGCCGGGAACACTGAAGCTTTCTTT.

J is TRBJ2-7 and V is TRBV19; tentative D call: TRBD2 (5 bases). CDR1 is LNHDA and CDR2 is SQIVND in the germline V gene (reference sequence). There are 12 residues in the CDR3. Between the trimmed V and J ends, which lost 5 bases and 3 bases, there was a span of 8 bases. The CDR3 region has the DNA TGTGCCAGTAGTCCCGCGGGCTACGAGCAGTACTTC. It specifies CASSPAGYEQYF.

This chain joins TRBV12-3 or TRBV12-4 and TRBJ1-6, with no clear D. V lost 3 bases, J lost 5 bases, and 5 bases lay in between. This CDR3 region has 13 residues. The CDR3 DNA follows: TGTGCCAGCAGTTTTGTCGATAATTCACCCCTCCACTTT. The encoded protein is CASSFVDNSPLHF.

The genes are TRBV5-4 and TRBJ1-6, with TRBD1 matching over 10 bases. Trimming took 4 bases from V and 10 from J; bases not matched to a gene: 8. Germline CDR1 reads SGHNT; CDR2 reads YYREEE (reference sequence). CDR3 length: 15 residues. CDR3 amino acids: CASSPGTGVESPLHF. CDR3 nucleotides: TGTGCCAGCAGCCCCGGGACAGGGGTAGAATCACCCCTCCACTTT.

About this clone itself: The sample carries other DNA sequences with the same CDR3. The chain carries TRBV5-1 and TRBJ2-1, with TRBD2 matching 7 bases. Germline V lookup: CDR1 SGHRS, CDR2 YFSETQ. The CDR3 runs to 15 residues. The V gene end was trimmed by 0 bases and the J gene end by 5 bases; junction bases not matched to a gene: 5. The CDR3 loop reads CASSLAPGGNNEQFF. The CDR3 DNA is TGCGCCAGCAGCTTGGCCCCGGGGGGTAACAATGAGCAGTTCTTC.

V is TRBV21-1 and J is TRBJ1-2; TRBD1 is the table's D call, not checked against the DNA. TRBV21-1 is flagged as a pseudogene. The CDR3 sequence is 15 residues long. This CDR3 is CASSTKGQGKDGYTF. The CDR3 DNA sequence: TGTGCCAGCAGCACTAAGGGACAGGGTAAGGATGGCTACACCTTC.

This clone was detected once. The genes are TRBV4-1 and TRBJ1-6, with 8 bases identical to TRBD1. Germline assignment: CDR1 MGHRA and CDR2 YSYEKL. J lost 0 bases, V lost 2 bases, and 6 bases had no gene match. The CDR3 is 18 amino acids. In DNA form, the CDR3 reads TGCGCCAGCAGCCAAAGCCGGGACAGGAGCTCCTATAATTCACCCCTCCACTTT. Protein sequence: CASSQSRDRSSYNSPLHF.

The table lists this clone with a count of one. CDR3 coding DNA: TGTGCCAGCAGCCCCTCCCAGTGGTCAGATACGCAGTATTTT. This codes for CASSPSQWSDTQYF. The genes are TRBV6-5 and TRBJ2-3; D is unclear. Per germline, CDR1 MNHEY and CDR2 SVGAGI. This CDR3 has 14 amino acids. V was pared by 6 bases and J by 4 bases, with 14 bases between.

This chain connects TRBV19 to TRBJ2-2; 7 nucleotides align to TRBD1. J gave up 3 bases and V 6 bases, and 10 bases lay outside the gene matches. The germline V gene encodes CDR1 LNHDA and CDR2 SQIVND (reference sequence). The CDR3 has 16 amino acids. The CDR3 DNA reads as TGTGCCAGTAGCGACCCGACAGGGACGGACACCGGGGAGCTGTTTTTT. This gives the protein CASSDPTGTDTGELFF.

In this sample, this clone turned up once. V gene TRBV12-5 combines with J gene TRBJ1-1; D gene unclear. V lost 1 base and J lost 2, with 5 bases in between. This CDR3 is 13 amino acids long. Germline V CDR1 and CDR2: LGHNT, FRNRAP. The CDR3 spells CASGLDRNTEAFF. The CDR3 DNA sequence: TGTGCTAGTGGTTTGGACAGAAACACTGAAGCTTTCTTT.

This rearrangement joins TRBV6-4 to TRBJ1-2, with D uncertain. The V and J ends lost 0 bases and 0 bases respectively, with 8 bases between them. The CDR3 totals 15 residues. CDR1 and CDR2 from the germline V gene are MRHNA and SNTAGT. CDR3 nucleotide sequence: TGTGCCAGCAGTGACTCGAGTGTCCCTAACTATGGCTACACCTTC. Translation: CASSDSSVPNYGYTF.

The CDR3 loop reads CASSRTRDSLLYTF. CDR3 nucleotides: TGTGCCAGCAGTCGTACCCGGGACAGTCTACTCTACACCTTC. This chain uses TRBV6-5 with TRBJ1-2, with TRBD1 matching 7 bases. The CDR3 consists of 14 residues. Germline CDR1 MNHEY, CDR2 SVGAGI. V gave up 5 bases and J gave up 10 bases; unmatched junction bases: 13.

CDR3 coding DNA: TGTGCCACCAGTGTTGGGACAGCACCTCCCTATGGCTACACCTTC. Protein: CATSVGTAPPYGYTF. The chain employs TRBV24-1 and TRBJ1-2, with 7 positions matching TRBD1. This CDR3 region has 15 residues. The germline V gene encodes CDR1 KGHDR and CDR2 SFDVKD. The V segment lost 5 bases and the J segment 4 bases; nucleotides outside the gene matches: 9.

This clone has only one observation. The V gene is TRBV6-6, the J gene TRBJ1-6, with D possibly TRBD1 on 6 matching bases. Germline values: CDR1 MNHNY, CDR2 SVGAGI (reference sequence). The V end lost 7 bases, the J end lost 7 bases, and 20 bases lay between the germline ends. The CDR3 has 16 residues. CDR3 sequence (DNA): TGTGCCAGCATCGAAGCACAGGGAGACGAAAATTCACCCCTCCACTTT. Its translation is CASIEAQGDENSPLHF.

CDR3 loop: CSGESGDRSNYGYTF. CDR3 in DNA: TGCAGCGGGGAGTCAGGGGACAGGTCTAACTATGGCTACACCTTC. This sequence joins TRBV29-1 and TRBJ1-2, with TRBD1 identical over 8 bases. Germline V gene lookup returns CDR1 SQVTM and CDR2 ANQGSEA. This CDR3 has 15 residues. V gave up 7 bases and J gave up 0 bases; unmatched junction bases: 10. Combining the CDR3 with reference TRBV29-1 and TRBJ1-2 gives the whole variable domain SAVISQKPSRDICQRGTSLTIQCQVDSQVTMMFWYRQQPGQSLTLIATANQGSEATYESGFVIDKFPISRPNLTFSTLTVSNMSPEDSSIYLCSGESGDRSNYGYTFGSGTRLTVV.

CDR3 sequence: CASSIIPGADTQYF. CDR3 nucleotides: TGTGCCAGTAGTATAATACCGGGGGCAGATACGCAGTATTTT. J is TRBJ2-3 and V is TRBV19; perhaps TRBD2 as D (6 bases). V was clipped by 2 bases and J by 4 bases, with 10 bases between them. Per the germline V gene, CDR1 is LNHDA and CDR2 is SQIVND (reference sequence). The CDR3 spans 14 residues.

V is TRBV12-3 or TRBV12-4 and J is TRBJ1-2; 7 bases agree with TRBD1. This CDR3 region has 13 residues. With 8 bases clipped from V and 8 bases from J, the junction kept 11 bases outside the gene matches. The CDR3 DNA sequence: TGTGCCAGCCGGACAGGCCCTACGACCGGCTACACCTTC. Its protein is CASRTGPTTGYTF.

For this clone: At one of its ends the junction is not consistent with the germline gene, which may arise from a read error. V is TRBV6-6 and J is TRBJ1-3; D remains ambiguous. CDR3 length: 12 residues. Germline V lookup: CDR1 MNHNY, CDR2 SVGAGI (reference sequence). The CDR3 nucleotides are TGTGCCAGCAGGTACTCTGGAAACACCATATATTTT. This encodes CASRYSGNTIYF.

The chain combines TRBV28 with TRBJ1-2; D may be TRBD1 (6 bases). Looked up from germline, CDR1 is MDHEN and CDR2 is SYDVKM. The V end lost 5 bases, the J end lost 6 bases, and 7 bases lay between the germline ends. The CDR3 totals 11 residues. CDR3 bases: TGTGCCAGCAGTGACAGGAATGGCTACACCTTC. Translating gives CASSDRNGYTF.

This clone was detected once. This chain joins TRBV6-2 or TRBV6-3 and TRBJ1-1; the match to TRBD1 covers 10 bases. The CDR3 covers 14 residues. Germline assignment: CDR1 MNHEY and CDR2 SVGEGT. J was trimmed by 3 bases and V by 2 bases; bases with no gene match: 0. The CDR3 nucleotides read TGTGCCAGCAGTTACGGACAGGGGGACACTGAAGCTTTCTTT. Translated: CASSYGQGDTEAFF.

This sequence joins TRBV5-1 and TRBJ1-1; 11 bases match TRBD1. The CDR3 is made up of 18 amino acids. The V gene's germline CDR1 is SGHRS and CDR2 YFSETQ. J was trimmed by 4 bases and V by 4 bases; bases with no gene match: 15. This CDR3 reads CASSARWGQGVSGTEAFF. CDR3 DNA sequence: TGCGCCAGCAGCGCACGATGGGGACAGGGGGTTTCCGGCACTGAAGCTTTCTTT.

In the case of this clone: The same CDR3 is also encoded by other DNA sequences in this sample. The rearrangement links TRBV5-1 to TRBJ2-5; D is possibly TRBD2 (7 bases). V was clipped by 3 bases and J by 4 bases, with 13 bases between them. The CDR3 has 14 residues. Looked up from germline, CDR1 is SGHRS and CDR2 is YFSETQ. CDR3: CASSSTGGGETQYF. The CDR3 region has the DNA TGCGCCAGCAGCTCGACAGGCGGGGGAGAGACCCAGTACTTC.